The rows below give T cell receptor beta chains drawn from one sample of a study of T-cell reconstitution after alpha-beta-depleted transplantation in children. MiXCR, applied by TCRdb to the PCR reads, yields one record per CDR3 protein. Here the sample spans 700,000 to 850,000 distinct CDR3 sequences, 15% to 20% being singletons. The sample in question was PBMCs, mostly from graft donor cells, obtained 360 days after TCRalphabeta/CD19-depleted stem cell transplant. The source of these receptors is a male patient aged 10-17 years who had a stem cell transplant for acute lymphoblastic leukemia, so the T cells may come from the graft donor. CDR3s include the opening cysteine and the closing phenylalanine or tryptophan. The order of the fields is V gene, D gene, clone size, J gene, CDR3 protein, CDR3 DNA. The D gene is left open where the match is weak. Clone size, where shown, is once, few, many, or a class for clones that have expanded.

>TRBV11-1|TRBD1|NA|TRBJ1-4
CASSLGRLRGGPSNEKLFF
TGTGCCAGCAGCTTAGGCCGTCTCAGGGGGGGACCTTCTAATGAAAAACTGTTTTTT
>TRBV18|NA|NA|TRBJ1-5
CASSPQANSNQPQHF
TGTGCCAGCTCACCACAGGCTAATAGCAATCAGCCCCAGCATTTT
>TRBV11-3|TRBD2|NA|TRBJ2-1
CASSLVGGAGGSYNEQFF
TGTGCCAGCAGCTTAGTAGGAGGGGCGGGAGGGTCCTACAATGAGCAGTTCTTC
>TRBV5-6|TRBD1|many|TRBJ2-1
CASSPDRGAYNEQFF
TGTGCCAGCAGCCCCGACAGGGGGGCCTACAATGAGCAGTTCTTC
>TRBV24-1|NA|NA|TRBJ2-1
CATSGGEYNEQFF
TGTGCCACCAGTGGTGGCGAGTACAATGAGCAGTTCTTC
>TRBV4-1|NA|many|TRBJ2-1
CASSQDSTLYNEQFF
TGCGCCAGCAGCCAGGACTCGACCCTCTACAATGAGCAGTTCTTC
>TRBV20-1|NA|many|TRBJ2-5
CSARVVAEQETQYF
TGCAGTGCTAGAGTCGTCGCGGAACAAGAGACCCAGTACTTC
>TRBV20-1|NA|NA|TRBJ2-7
CSARSASLGYEQCF
TGCAGTGCTAGATCCGCCTCCCTAGGGTACGAGCAGTGCTTC
>TRBV11-1|NA|few|TRBJ1-3
CASSLEGAISGNTIYF
TGTGCCAGCAGCTTAGAAGGGGCCATCTCTGGAAACACCATATATTTT
>TRBV4-1|TRBD1|NA|TRBJ2-7
CASSPISRDSLSYEQYF
TGCGCCAGCAGCCCAATTTCTCGGGACAGCCTCTCCTACGAGCAGTACTTC
>TRBV12-3/TRBV12-4|TRBD1|NA|TRBJ2-3
CANRTGTDTQYF
TGTGCCAACCGGACAGGGACAGATACGCAGTATTTT
>TRBV4-1|TRBD2|few|TRBJ2-7
CASSPRGLAGPYEQYF
TGCGCCAGCAGCCCTAGAGGGCTAGCGGGGCCTTACGAGCAGTACTTC
>TRBV6-4|NA|few|TRBJ1-1
CASSVQGNTEAFF
TGTGCCAGCAGTGTACAGGGGAACACTGAAGCTTTCTTT
>TRBV27|NA|few|TRBJ2-7
CASSWRRMKYEQYF
TGTGCCAGCAGTTGGCGACGCATGAAGTACGAGCAGTACTTC
>TRBV19|NA|NA|TRBJ2-2
CASRVSRSGTGELFF
TGTGCCAGTAGAGTTTCTAGGAGCGGTACCGGGGAGCTGTTTTTT
>TRBV7-9|NA|few|TRBJ2-1
CASSLPLVGGDNEQFF
TGTGCCAGCAGCCTACCTCTAGTTGGGGGAGACAATGAGCAGTTCTTC
>TRBV7-9|NA|few|TRBJ2-5
CASSQAGTVTQYF
TGTGCCAGCAGCCAAGCCGGGACTGTAACCCAGTACTTC
>TRBV11-2|NA|few|TRBJ1-1
CASSRRRGTEAFF
TGTGCCAGCAGCCGGCGGAGGGGCACTGAAGCTTTCTTT
>TRBV20-1|NA|NA|TRBJ2-2
CSARHGDTGELFF
TGCAGTGCTAGACACGGAGACACCGGGGAGCTGTTTTTT
>TRBV5-1|TRBD2|few|TRBJ2-1
CASASLVRGDEQFF
TGCGCCAGCGCCTCTCTCGTACGGGGGGATGAGCAGTTCTTC
>TRBV7-9|NA|NA|TRBJ2-2
CASIYFVSSTGELFF
TGTGCCAGCATCTACTTTGTTTCCAGCACCGGGGAGCTGTTTTTT
>TRBV6-1|TRBD2|NA|TRBJ2-7
CASGILAGSHGEQYF
TGTGCCAGCGGCATACTAGCGGGAAGTCATGGAGAGCAGTACTTC
>TRBV9|NA|few|TRBJ2-1
CASSDQIGPYNEQFF
TGTGCCAGCAGCGACCAGATAGGTCCCTACAATGAGCAGTTCTTC
>TRBV11-2|NA|NA|TRBJ2-7
CASSSDAAYEQYF
TGTGCCAGCAGCTCCGACGCCGCCTACGAGCAGTACTTC
>TRBV13|TRBD2|NA|TRBJ2-7
CASSLGGLVSGYEQYF
TGTGCCAGCAGCTTAGGGGGACTAGTTTCCGGCTACGAGCAGTACTTC
>TRBV11-3|NA|NA|TRBJ2-1
CASSLGAGFRRGEPSSYNEQFF
TGTGCCAGCAGCTTAGGAGCCGGATTCCGCCGAGGGGAACCCAGCTCCTACAATGAGCAGTTCTTC
>TRBV2|NA|few|TRBJ2-7
CASRHLGGWNEQYF
TGTGCCAGCAGACACTTAGGGGGTTGGAACGAGCAGTACTTC
>TRBV4-1|NA|few|TRBJ2-6
CASSRSSSGANVLTF
TGCGCCAGCAGCCGGTCCAGCTCTGGGGCCAACGTCCTGACTTTC
>TRBV18|NA|few|TRBJ1-1
CASSQIERVLGTEAFF
TGTGCCAGCTCACAAATAGAGCGGGTTTTGGGCACTGAAGCTTTCTTT
>TRBV25-1|NA|NA|TRBJ2-1
CASSEMVTPYDEQFF
TGTGCCAGCAGTGAGATGGTGACCCCCTACGATGAGCAGTTCTTC
>TRBV11-2|NA|NA|TRBJ1-1
CASSLLQGKNTEAFF
TGTGCCAGCAGCTTACTGCAGGGGAAGAACACTGAAGCTTTCTTT
>TRBV20-1|NA|few|TRBJ2-3
CSARDSRGTQYF
TGCAGTGCTAGAGATTCGCGGGGCACGCAGTATTTT
>TRBV10-3|TRBD2|NA|TRBJ2-1
CAISEAGLPGGDEQFF
TGTGCCATCAGTGAGGCGGGACTACCCGGCGGCGATGAGCAGTTCTTC
>TRBV7-8|TRBD1|NA|TRBJ2-1
CASSFAPGQGLLSSYNEQFF
TGTGCCAGCAGCTTTGCGCCGGGACAGGGCTTACTGAGCTCCTACAATGAGCAGTTCTTC
>TRBV21-1|NA|NA|TRBJ2-1
CASSKAQRSDEQFF
TGTGCCAGCAGCAAAGCGCAGAGATCGGATGAGCAGTTCTTC
>TRBV30|TRBD1|NA|TRBJ2-4
CAWSRDRKNIQYF
TGTGCCTGGAGCCGGGACAGAAAAAACATTCAGTACTTC
>TRBV28|TRBD2|NA|TRBJ2-7
CASSLPAGLAGTQYF
TGTGCCAGCAGTTTGCCAGCGGGACTAGCGGGAACCCAGTACTTC
>TRBV29-1|NA|NA|TRBJ2-3
CSVEYERVLTDTQYF
TGCAGCGTTGAATATGAGCGGGTCCTCACAGATACGCAGTATTTT
>TRBV28|NA|NA|TRBJ1-2
CASSLLAYKFGGNYGYTF
TGTGCCAGCAGTTTATTGGCATACAAGTTTGGAGGTAACTATGGCTACACCTTC
>TRBV9|TRBD1|few|TRBJ2-1
CASSPRTGVNEQFF
TGTGCCAGCAGCCCTCGGACAGGGGTCAATGAGCAGTTCTTC
>TRBV7-3|NA|few|TRBJ2-7
CASSPTWGSYEQYF
TGTGCCAGCAGCCCCACTTGGGGCTCCTACGAGCAGTACTTC
>TRBV6-5|NA|few|TRBJ1-2
CASSFWGDTPNYGYTF
TGTGCCAGCAGTTTTTGGGGGGACACCCCAAACTATGGCTACACCTTC
>TRBV7-3|NA|NA|TRBJ2-4
CASSLTAGNIQYF
TGTGCCAGCAGCTTAACGGCCGGAAACATTCAGTACTTC
>TRBV7-2|TRBD2|many|TRBJ2-1
CASSLTGVAGPNNEQFF
TGTGCCAGCAGTCTTACTGGGGTAGCGGGACCGAACAATGAGCAGTTCTTC
>TRBV12-3/TRBV12-4|NA|NA|TRBJ1-4
CAITTGTNEKLFF
TGTGCCATTACCACAGGGACTAATGAAAAACTGTTTTTT
>TRBV4-1|TRBD1|NA|TRBJ2-3
CASSQSGTGEDTQYF
TGCGCCAGCAGCCAAAGTGGGACAGGGGAGGATACGCAGTATTTT
>TRBV6-4|NA|NA|TRBJ2-1
CASSDPGRSEQFF
TGTGCCAGCAGTGATCCAGGGCGAAGTGAGCAGTTCTTC
>TRBV5-4|TRBD1|NA|TRBJ2-6
CASSLDGTDPSGANVLTF
TGTGCCAGCAGCTTGGATGGGACAGACCCCTCTGGGGCCAACGTCCTGACTTTC
>TRBV20-1|TRBD2|few|TRBJ2-7
CSARERGSGTSGVNEQYF
TGCAGTGCTAGAGAGCGCGGGTCGGGGACTAGCGGGGTCAACGAGCAGTACTTC
>TRBV27|NA|few|TRBJ2-1
CASSLDPLSYNEQFF
TGTGCCAGCAGTTTAGACCCTTTGTCCTACAATGAGCAGTTCTTC
>TRBV12-3/TRBV12-4|NA|NA|TRBJ1-5
CASSPKGVTIQPQHF
TGTGCCAGCAGTCCTAAAGGGGTTACCATTCAGCCCCAGCATTTT
>TRBV29-1|TRBD1|NA|TRBJ1-2
CSVERSRGGYGYTF
TGCAGCGTTGAGAGGTCCAGGGGGGGCTATGGCTACACCTTC
>TRBV15|NA|NA|TRBJ2-7
CATSRAGTPASSYEQYF
TGTGCCACCAGCAGAGCGGGGACACCTGCGAGCTCCTACGAGCAGTACTTC